The 25 T cell receptor beta chains in this list originate from one sample, sequenced in a study of T-cell memory formation after mild COVID-19. TCRdb used MiXCR to reprocess the 5' RACE reads, holding one entry per CDR3 protein. Among 450,000 or so distinct CDR3 sequences listed, around 20% were seen once. The sequenced material came from PBMCs or a T cell subset sorted from them (not recorded which). The receptors were gathered from an adult woman who had mild COVID-19 (a few samples of this study predate the infection). Cell type and time point are not known.

This clonotype was counted many times. The rearrangement uses TRBV7-7 and TRBJ2-1; D might be TRBD1 (6 bases). Germline values: CDR1 SSHAT, CDR2 FNYEAQ (reference sequence). This CDR3 contains 16 residues. V dropped 4 bases and J dropped 0 bases, with 13 bases sitting between them. For the CDR3, the DNA is TGTGCCAGCAGCTCGTCCCAGGGGAGCTCCTACAATGAGCAGTTCTTC. It codes for CASSSSQGSSYNEQFF. Drawing the rest from reference TRBV7-7 and TRBJ2-1, the complete variable domain is GAGVSQSPRYKVTKRGQDVTLRCDPISSHATLYWYQQALGQGPEFLTYFNYEAQPDKSGLPSDRFSAERPEGSISTLTIQRTEQRDSAMYRCASSSSQGSSYNEQFFGPGTRLTVL.

The chain is built from TRBV5-1 and TRBJ2-5; maybe TRBD2 (6 bases). The V end lost 3 bases, the J end lost 5 bases, and 11 bases lay between the germline ends. Germline V CDR1 and CDR2: SGHRS, YFSETQ. The CDR3 loop spans 13 amino acids. For the CDR3, the DNA is TGCGCCAGCAGCTCACCAGGAGGGGAGACCCAGTACTTC. It encodes CASSSPGGETQYF.

This clonotype was picked up many times. The chain is built from TRBV18 and TRBJ1-5; D gene ambiguous. Germline V gene data show CDR1 as KGHSH and CDR2 as LQKENI. The CDR3 spans 14 residues. With 2 bases removed from V and 2 bases from J, the gap between germline ends came to 7 bases. In DNA form, the CDR3 reads TGTGCCAGCTCACCAGGGTATGGCAATCAGCCCCAGCATTTT. Translation gives CASSPGYGNQPQHF.

V is TRBV5-1 and J is TRBJ2-7; 9 bases map to TRBD1. Germline V gene data show CDR1 as SGHRS and CDR2 as YFSETQ. The J segment lost 3 bases and the V segment lost 4 bases, leaving 17 bases of the junction unmatched. The CDR3 is 18 residues long. The CDR3 is CASSPDRGVVPVFYEQYF. The CDR3 DNA follows: TGCGCCAGCAGCCCGGACAGGGGAGTGGTTCCAGTATTCTACGAGCAGTACTTC.

The rearrangement links TRBV5-6 to TRBJ2-2; unclear D gene. The germline V gene encodes CDR1 SGHDT and CDR2 YYEEEE. This CDR3 has 16 amino acids. Trimming pared 2 bases from V and 1 base from J, leaving 12 bases between. The CDR3 spells CASSFLQTMNTGELFF. CDR3 nucleotides: TGTGCCAGCAGCTTCCTGCAGACCATGAACACCGGGGAGCTGTTTTTT.

This clonotype came up a few times. This rearrangement joins TRBV20-1 to TRBJ2-2; 7 bases map to TRBD2. V lost 0 bases, J lost 5 bases, and 6 bases stayed unmatched. The germline V gene has CDR1 DFQATT and CDR2 SNEGSKA (reference sequence). The CDR3 totals 15 residues. The CDR3 protein is CSARDRRERTGELFF. The CDR3 nucleotides are TGCAGTGCTAGAGATAGGCGGGAGCGAACCGGGGAGCTGTTTTTT.

A few counts support this clonotype. The chain combines TRBV10-3 with TRBJ2-5; tentative D call: TRBD1 (6 bases). The germline CDR1 and CDR2 sequences are ENHRY and SYGVKD. V shed 3 bases and J shed 5 bases, with 16 bases lying between them. CDR3 length equals 15 residues. The CDR3 nucleotides are TGTGCCATCAGTGAAGGGACAAAAGCAGGGGAGACCCAGTACTTC. Amino acids: CAISEGTKAGETQYF.

The CDR3 DNA reads TGTGCCAGCAGTTTTACCCCGCCATCTCCAGAAGCTTTCTTT. Translated, it gives CASSFTPPSPEAFF. The rearrangement joins TRBV12-3 or TRBV12-4 to TRBJ1-1, with D hard to call. There are 14 residues in the CDR3. The ends were cut back, 3 bases at V and 8 bases at J, with 16 bases in the middle.

This clonotype was seen a handful of times. This sequence joins TRBV4-2 and TRBJ2-7, with D unclear. This CDR3 is 14 amino acids long. In germline, CDR1 is LGHNA, CDR2 YNFKEQ. Trimming pared 3 bases from V and 2 bases from J, leaving 11 bases between. The CDR3 here is CASSQAEYAYEQYF. CDR3 bases: TGTGCCAGCAGCCAGGCAGAGTATGCCTACGAGCAGTACTTC.

The rearrangement links TRBV6-6 to TRBJ1-1; D might be TRBD1 (5 bases). The CDR3 consists of 13 residues. The V gene's germline CDR1 is MNHNY and CDR2 SVGAGI (reference sequence). V was cut by 6 bases and J by 7 bases, with 15 bases left in between. The CDR3 sequence is CASSLQDTHEAFF. The CDR3 DNA reads TGTGCCAGCAGCCTACAGGATACTCATGAAGCTTTCTTT.

V is TRBV7-3 and J is TRBJ2-5, with 10 bases fitting TRBD2. The CDR3 is made up of 15 amino acids. Germline V gene lookup returns CDR1 SGHTA and CDR2 FQGTGA. V trimming: 5 bases; J trimming: 5 bases; junction bases outside the gene matches: 8. CDR3 protein: CASSPTSGVRETQYF. The CDR3 nucleotides are TGTGCCAGCAGCCCAACTAGCGGGGTCAGGGAGACCCAGTACTTC.

The rearrangement joins TRBV12-3 or TRBV12-4 to TRBJ1-1; unclear D gene. V dropped 3 bases and J dropped 10 bases, with 15 bases sitting between them. The CDR3 consists of 13 residues. CDR3 sequence: CASSFQTRPGAFF. DNA of the CDR3: TGTGCCAGCAGTTTCCAGACGCGACCGGGAGCTTTCTTT.

The genes are TRBV29-1 and TRBJ2-7; 11 nucleotides line up with TRBD2. The trim removed 3 bases at V and 0 bases at J, leaving 10 bases unmatched. Germline V gene lookup returns CDR1 SQVTM and CDR2 ANQGSEA. CDR3 length equals 17 residues. As DNA, the CDR3 is TGCAGCGTTGAGGAGACTAGCGGGATTTCTAGCTCCTACGAGCAGTACTTC. Its translation is CSVEETSGISSSYEQYF.

V gene TRBV7-2 combines with J gene TRBJ1-4, with D hard to call. The V gene's germline CDR1 is SGHTA and CDR2 FQGNSA. The CDR3 consists of 17 residues. V lost 5 bases and J lost 0, with 16 bases in between. DNA of the CDR3: TGTGCCAGCAGCCCCGGCGGAGGGCGTGCAACTAATGAAAAACTGTTTTTT. It is translated as CASSPGGGRATNEKLFF.

The DNA of the CDR3 is TGTGCCAGCAGCTCAGTCCGTCCCACCGGGGAGCTGTTTTTT. Its translation is CASSSVRPTGELFF. The chain carries TRBV5-6 and TRBJ2-2; D not certain. CDR1 and CDR2 (germline): SGHDT, YYEEEE. The CDR3 length is 14 residues. V shed 3 bases and J shed 4 bases, with 10 bases lying between them.

The chain is built from TRBV11-2 and TRBJ1-4, with unresolved D. This CDR3 comprises 14 residues. CDR1 and CDR2 from the germline V gene are SGHAT and FQNNGV. The ends were cut back, 1 base at V and 5 bases at J, with 8 bases in the middle. CDR3 coding DNA: TGTGCCAGCAGCTTAGTCAGAAAAAATGAAAAACTGTTTTTT. It specifies CASSLVRKNEKLFF. The full variable domain, its missing parts supplied by reference TRBV11-2 and TRBJ1-4, is EAGVAQSPRYKIIEKRQSVAFWCNPISGHATLYWYQQILGQGPKLLIQFQNNGVVDDSQLPKDRFSAERLKGVDSTLKIQPAKLEDSAVYLCASSLVRKNEKLFFGSGTQLSVL.

This clonotype was found many times. This chain connects TRBV3-1 to TRBJ2-1; tentative D call: TRBD2 (5 bases). The V end was cut by 3 bases, the J end by 4 bases, with 16 bases between. The germline V gene encodes CDR1 LGHDT and CDR2 YNNKEL (reference sequence). The CDR3 sequence is 16 residues long. CDR3 in DNA: TGTGCCAGCAGCCAGGACTGGTCGCCGGGGTACAATGAGCAGTTCTTC. Its translation is CASSQDWSPGYNEQFF.

V gene TRBV7-3 combines with J gene TRBJ2-1; D remains unclear. The V gene lost 1 base and the J gene lost 0 bases, with 16 bases spanning the gap. Germline CDR1 and CDR2: SGHTA and FQGTGA. CDR3 size: 18 residues. The CDR3 protein is CASSLSPPYPSSYNEQFF. Here the CDR3 DNA reads TGTGCCAGCAGCTTAAGCCCCCCGTACCCCAGCTCCTACAATGAGCAGTTCTTC.

This clonotype appeared a few times. The chain has TRBV6-2 or TRBV6-3 and TRBJ2-2; tentatively, D is TRBD1 (6 bases). The CDR3 runs to 11 residues. Germline CDR1 and CDR2: MNHEY and SVGEGT. V was cut by 7 bases and J by 11 bases, with 11 bases left in between. The CDR3 region has the DNA TGTGCCAGCACTTTCGGGACAGAGCTGTTTTTT. Protein: CASTFGTELFF.

The sample holds a few counts of this clonotype. The chain uses TRBV20-1 and TRBJ1-4; tentatively, D is TRBD1 (6 bases). V lost 5 bases, J lost 4 bases, and 14 bases lay in between. Germline assignment: CDR1 DFQATT and CDR2 SNEGSKA (reference sequence). This CDR3 contains 14 residues. The CDR3 sequence: CSAQKQGFNEKLFF. The CDR3 bases are TGCAGTGCTCAGAAGCAGGGGTTTAATGAAAAACTGTTTTTT.

A few counts support this clonotype. This chain uses TRBV27 with TRBJ2-2; no firm D call. Germline V gene sequence: CDR1 MNHEY, CDR2 SMNVEV (reference sequence). This CDR3 has 13 residues. V lost 3 bases to trimming and J lost 5 bases, with 7 bases between them. The CDR3, as DNA: TGTGCCAGCAGTTTTGTTTGGACCGGGGAGCTGTTTTTT. Its protein product is CASSFVWTGELFF.

V gene TRBV11-3 combines with J gene TRBJ2-3; 8 bases map to TRBD2. Germline V lookup: CDR1 SGHNT, CDR2 YENEEA. The CDR3 runs to 17 residues. J lost 1 base, V lost 5 bases, and 11 bases had no gene match. CDR3 loop: CASSRGRGGLRTDTQYF. The CDR3 coding sequence is TGTGCCAGCAGCCGAGGCCGGGGGGGCCTCCGCACAGATACGCAGTATTTT. The full variable domain, its missing parts supplied by reference TRBV11-3 and TRBJ2-3, is EAGVVQSPRYKIIEKKQPVAFWCNPISGHNTLYWYLQNLGQGPELLIRYENEEAVDDSQLPKDRFSAERLKGVDSTLKIQPAELGDSAVYLCASSRGRGGLRTDTQYFGPGTRLTVL.

This clonotype was found a few times. The chain combines TRBV19 with TRBJ1-5, with D perhaps TRBD1 (6 bases). CDR3 size: 12 residues. V lost 3 bases to trimming and J lost 16 bases, with 16 bases between them. The V gene's germline CDR1 is LNHDA and CDR2 SQIVND (reference sequence). CDR3 residues: CASSMRAGAPHF. Written as DNA, the CDR3 is TGTGCCAGTAGTATGAGAGCAGGGGCGCCCCATTTT.

V and J are TRBV11-2 and TRBJ1-3, with D uncertain. CDR3 length: 14 residues. V lost 1 base to trimming and J lost 7 bases, with 11 bases between them. CDR1 and CDR2 from the germline V gene are SGHAT and FQNNGV. The CDR3 DNA sequence: TGTGCCAGCAGCTTAGTCGGGAAGGTTAACACCATATATTTT. This gives the protein CASSLVGKVNTIYF.

The table lists this clonotype with a few counts. The V gene is TRBV12-3 or TRBV12-4, the J gene TRBJ1-6; D remains ambiguous. V was clipped by 6 bases and J by 8 bases, with 11 bases between them. The CDR3 covers 13 residues. The DNA for the CDR3 is TGTGCCAGCAGCCGTACCCGGGATTCACCCCTCCACTTT. It specifies CASSRTRDSPLHF.